This T cell receptor (beta chain) was recorded in a study of T cell responses to AZD1222 COVID-19 vaccine. Study results and caveats: Targets within unmutated variant regions were reportedly found for nearly half of spike-specific TCRs. Repertoire sampling was restricted to post-peak T cell response timepoints. Of the AZD1222 recipients, only 5 to 7 were seropositive at baseline. The donor group comprised mostly white British people and more females; the analysis possibly underestimated clonal diversity.

The germline V gene encodes CDR1 MRHNA and CDR2 SNTAGT. V shed 3 bases, J shed 5 bases, and the junction held 8 bases outside the gene matches. The CDR3 sequence is 16 residues long. Measured with immunoSEQ multiplex PCR; TCRdb has only the in-frame clones, and not every one. The sample lists roughly 120,000 clones, approximately 85% occurring once. About this clone itself: No antigen is known for it.

The source is an adult in good health. V gene TRBV6-4 combines with J gene TRBJ2-3, with TRBD2 identical over 10 bases. The source material was peripheral blood, sampled on day 0 of AZD1222 vaccination. CDR3 residues: CASSEGTSAGIDTQYF. The CDR3 nucleotides read TGTGCCAGCAGTGAGGGGACTAGCGCAGGGATAGATACGCAGTATTTT.